The rows below give T cell receptor beta chains drawn from one sample of a study of cytomegalovirus exposure and HLA in healthy donors. The method was immunoSEQ multiplex PCR; TCRdb's version includes in-frame clones alone and lacks a portion of them. The data show approximately 120,000 clones, with around 82% seen just once and about 3.5% held by the top ten. Sequenced input: PBMCs. These receptors originate from a man aged 40-55 years in good health and CMV-seronegative. Each CDR3 is given with its conserved first and last residue. The order of the fields is clone size, V gene, D gene, J gene, CDR3 protein, CDR3 DNA. The D gene is left open where the match is weak. Not every row has a clone size; where given, it reads once, few, many or a size class.

abundance: few; v_gene: TRBV6-1; d_gene: -; j_gene: TRBJ1-1; CDR3aa: CASSRERASEAFF; CDR3nt: TGTGCCAGCAGTAGAGAGAGGGCTAGTGAAGCTTTCTTT
abundance: -; v_gene: TRBV9; d_gene: -; j_gene: TRBJ2-6; CDR3aa: CASSTSRDTLRSGANVLTF; CDR3nt: TGTGCCAGCAGCACCTCCCGGGACACCCTTCGTTCTGGGGCCAACGTCCTGACTTTC
abundance: few; v_gene: TRBV6-1; d_gene: -; j_gene: TRBJ1-1; CDR3aa: CASLGQANTEAFF; CDR3nt: TGTGCCAGCTTGGGACAAGCGAACACTGAAGCTTTCTTT
abundance: -; v_gene: TRBV7-9; d_gene: -; j_gene: TRBJ1-2; CDR3aa: CASSLGEGRAYYGYTF; CDR3nt: TGTGCCAGCAGCTTAGGGGAGGGTCGGGCCTATTATGGCTACACCTTC
abundance: -; v_gene: TRBV7-9; d_gene: TRBD1; j_gene: TRBJ1-1; CDR3aa: CASRPSTGGDFTEAFF; CDR3nt: TGTGCCAGCAGACCCTCGACAGGGGGCGATTTCACTGAAGCTTTCTTT
abundance: -; v_gene: TRBV2; d_gene: TRBD1; j_gene: TRBJ2-3; CDR3aa: CASSLNRGLTDTQYF; CDR3nt: TGTGCCAGCAGCTTAAACAGGGGCCTCACAGATACGCAGTATTTT
abundance: few; v_gene: TRBV5-4; d_gene: TRBD2; j_gene: TRBJ2-2; CDR3aa: CASRNGTRGAGELFF; CDR3nt: TGTGCCAGCAGGAACGGGACTAGAGGCGCCGGGGAGCTGTTTTTT
abundance: -; v_gene: TRBV12-1; d_gene: -; j_gene: TRBJ2-5; CDR3aa: CASSLGLAGGYF; CDR3nt: TGTGCCAGCAGCTTAGGACTAGCGGGGGGTTACTTC
abundance: -; v_gene: TRBV4-1; d_gene: -; j_gene: TRBJ1-4; CDR3aa: CASSPLGGGNEKLFF; CDR3nt: TGCGCCAGCAGCCCCCTAGGGGGGGGTAATGAAAAACTGTTTTTT
abundance: once; v_gene: TRBV5-4; d_gene: -; j_gene: TRBJ1-2; CDR3aa: CASSPGTLVNYGYTF; CDR3nt: TGTGCCAGCAGCCCCGGGACACTCGTGAACTATGGCTACACCTTC
abundance: -; v_gene: TRBV5-1; d_gene: TRBD2; j_gene: TRBJ2-2; CDR3aa: CASSPLAGGLTGELFF; CDR3nt: TGCGCCAGCAGCCCACTAGCGGGGGGGCTGACCGGGGAGCTGTTTTTT
abundance: -; v_gene: TRBV9; d_gene: -; j_gene: TRBJ1-6; CDR3aa: CASSIQGNSPLHF; CDR3nt: TGTGCCAGCAGCATCCAGGGGAATTCACCCCTCCACTTT
abundance: -; v_gene: TRBV30; d_gene: TRBD1; j_gene: TRBJ2-2; CDR3aa: CAWSVRDRETGELFF; CDR3nt: TGTGCCTGGAGTGTACGGGACAGGGAAACCGGGGAGCTGTTTTTT
abundance: -; v_gene: TRBV7-9; d_gene: TRBD1; j_gene: TRBJ2-7; CDR3aa: CASSLQGEYEQYF; CDR3nt: TGTGCCAGCAGCTTACAGGGGGAGTACGAGCAGTACTTC
abundance: -; v_gene: TRBV9; d_gene: TRBD1; j_gene: TRBJ1-2; CDR3aa: CASSVASGGPYGYTF; CDR3nt: TGTGCCAGCAGCGTAGCGTCAGGGGGTCCCTATGGCTACACCTTC
abundance: -; v_gene: TRBV6-5; d_gene: TRBD1; j_gene: TRBJ1-1; CDR3aa: CASRKPGQGNTEAFF; CDR3nt: TGTGCCAGCAGAAAACCGGGACAGGGTAACACTGAAGCTTTCTTT
abundance: -; v_gene: TRBV9; d_gene: -; j_gene: TRBJ2-3; CDR3aa: CASSAPGSDTQYF; CDR3nt: TGTGCCAGCAGCGCACCAGGGTCAGATACGCAGTATTTT
abundance: -; v_gene: TRBV7-2; d_gene: -; j_gene: TRBJ1-3; CDR3aa: CASSLRFGISGNTIYF; CDR3nt: TGTGCCAGCAGCTTAAGGTTCGGGATCTCTGGAAACACCATATATTTT
abundance: -; v_gene: TRBV28; d_gene: -; j_gene: TRBJ1-1; CDR3aa: CASHFRGLNTEAFF; CDR3nt: TGTGCCAGCCACTTCCGGGGGTTGAACACTGAAGCTTTCTTT
abundance: -; v_gene: TRBV6-6; d_gene: TRBD2; j_gene: TRBJ2-7; CDR3aa: CASISGGLSYEQYF; CDR3nt: TGTGCCAGTATTAGCGGGGGGCTCTCCTACGAGCAGTACTTC
abundance: -; v_gene: TRBV27; d_gene: -; j_gene: TRBJ1-5; CDR3aa: CASRDRNQPQHF; CDR3nt: TGTGCCAGCAGAGACAGGAATCAGCCCCAGCATTTT
abundance: -; v_gene: TRBV7-2; d_gene: -; j_gene: TRBJ2-2; CDR3aa: CATHEEGAPGTWGELFF; CDR3nt: TGTGCCACCCACGAGGAAGGGGCACCGGGGACTTGGGGGGAGCTGTTTTTT
abundance: -; v_gene: TRBV6-6; d_gene: TRBD1; j_gene: TRBJ1-2; CDR3aa: CASTRDRLYGYTF; CDR3nt: TGTGCCAGCACACGGGACAGATTATATGGCTACACCTTC
abundance: -; v_gene: TRBV6-1; d_gene: -; j_gene: TRBJ2-1; CDR3aa: CASSADTTYNEQFF; CDR3nt: TGTGCCAGCAGTGCTGACACGACCTACAATGAGCAGTTCTTC
abundance: -; v_gene: TRBV12-5; d_gene: TRBD1; j_gene: TRBJ2-7; CDR3aa: CASGSGRDRMFRVSYEQYF; CDR3nt: TGTGCTAGTGGCTCGGGGCGGGACAGGATGTTCCGCGTGTCCTACGAGCAGTACTTC